This T cell receptor (beta chain) emerged from a study of CD8+CD57+ T cells in acquired aplastic anemia. About the research overall: Mean yield of DNA from sorted CD4+ and CD8+ cells was roughly 3.4 ug. The study's findings and limits: Patients and controls turned out to have some 30 CD8+ CDR3 sequences in common. Between the patient and control groups, CD8+ Simpson's diversity did not differ significantly.

Genomic DNA, the template, was used for profiling of the TCR beta VDJ and CDR3. TCRdb analysed the reads with MiXCR anew, one entry per CDR3 protein. This repertoire shows some 180,000 distinct CDR3 sequences, less than 65% found once; its top ten account for under 55%. Trimming cost V 4 bases and J 6 bases, with 16 bases left between them. Germline-derived CDR1 and CDR2 are SGHTA and FQGNSA. CDR3 length: 14 amino acids. As concerns this clonotype: The antigen remains undetermined.

It was patients with CD8+CD57+ cell expansion by flow cytometry who were chosen for sequencing. No therapy had been given to the patients at the time of blood sampling. This TCR was recovered from a human donor with aplastic anemia. The material sequenced was sorted CD4+, CD8+, or CD8+CD57+ T cells (not recorded which) from PBMCs. This chain connects TRBV7-2 to TRBJ2-7; the D gene is possibly TRBD2 (6 bases). CDR3 in amino acids: CASSSGLTGAEQYF. The CDR3 DNA reads TGTGCCAGCAGCTCAGGACTAACGGGAGCCGAGCAGTACTTC.